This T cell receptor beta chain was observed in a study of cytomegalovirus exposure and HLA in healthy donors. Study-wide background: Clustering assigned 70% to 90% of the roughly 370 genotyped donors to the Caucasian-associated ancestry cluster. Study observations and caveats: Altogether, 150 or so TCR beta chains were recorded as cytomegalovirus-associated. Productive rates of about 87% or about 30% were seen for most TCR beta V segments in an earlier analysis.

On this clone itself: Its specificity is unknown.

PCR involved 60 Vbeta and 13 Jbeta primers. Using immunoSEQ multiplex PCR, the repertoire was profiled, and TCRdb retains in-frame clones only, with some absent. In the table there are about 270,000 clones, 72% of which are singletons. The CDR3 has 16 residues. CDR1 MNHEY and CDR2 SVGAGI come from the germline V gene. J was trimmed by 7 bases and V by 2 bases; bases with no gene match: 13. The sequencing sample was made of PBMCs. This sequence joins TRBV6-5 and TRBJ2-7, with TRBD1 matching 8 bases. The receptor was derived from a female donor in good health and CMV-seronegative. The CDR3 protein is CASSYSVWQGAGEQYF. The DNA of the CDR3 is TGTGCCAGCAGTTACAGCGTCTGGCAGGGGGCTGGGGAGCAGTACTTC.